This T cell receptor (beta chain) emerged from a study of blood T cell repertoires in COVID-19. The overall study: Nucleic acid was either cDNA or gDNA, and it came from T cells, B-cell-depleted T cells, or PBMCs.

TCRdb's table, derived via immunoSEQ multiplex PCR, lists solely in-frame clones and lacks some. The sample yields under 40,000 clones, over 65% seen once. This clone was found once. This CDR3 is built from 12 residues. V was pared by 5 bases and J by 8 bases, with 10 bases between. From germline, CDR1 is SGHVS and CDR2 FQNEAQ. Sequencing was performed on peripheral blood. The V gene is TRBV7-8, the J gene TRBJ1-3; no clear D gene. This receptor was obtained from a man aged 45 to 65 with active or convalescent COVID-19. The CDR3 here is CASSLPPDTIYF. The CDR3 DNA is TGTGCCAGCAGCCTACCCCCGGACACCATATATTTT.